The 15 T cell receptor beta chains listed next were all sequenced from one sample in a study of shared clonotypes between healthy human individuals (dated by TCRdb to 2018 to 2020). Library preparation was by the immunoSEQ multiplex PCR assay. TCRdb retrieved this table from immuneACCESS and kept in-frame rearrangements only. Not all clones are present; in checked studies, unresolved V genes account for under half, and no reason is known for the remainder. A total of roughly 1.4 million clones appear in this sample, about 98.5% of them only once. The top ten constitute under 0.45% of the sample. Sequencing used naive CD4+ T cells sorted from blood. In light of the paper, this sample's cell subset or site label describes: CD45RA+ positively selected. These receptors originate from a man younger than 40 in good health.

The chain employs TRBV27 and TRBJ1-2; 7 bases match TRBD1. Per germline, CDR1 MNHEY and CDR2 SMNVEV (reference sequence). V lost 5 bases and J lost 3; bases outside the gene matches: 3. The CDR3 runs 13 residues. As DNA, the CDR3 is TGTGCCAGCAGTAGGACAGGCGACTATGGCTACACCTTC. Its protein is CASSRTGDYGYTF.

This rearrangement joins TRBV29-1 to TRBJ1-1; D possibly corresponds to TRBD1 (5 bases). Trimming removed 5 bases at V and 11 bases at J, with 15 bases between. Germline V CDR1 and CDR2: SQVTM, ANQGSEA. The CDR3 contains 11 residues. Written as DNA, the CDR3 is TGCAGCGTTTTACCAGGGAGGGAGGCTTTCTTT. Translated: CSVLPGREAFF.

The V and J genes are TRBV5-4 and TRBJ2-1; TRBD2 agrees at 7 bases. V trimming: 2 bases; J trimming: 3 bases; junction bases outside the gene matches: 8. The V gene's germline CDR1 is SGHNT and CDR2 YYREEE (reference sequence). This CDR3 comprises 16 residues. The DNA of the CDR3 is TGTGCCAGCAGCTTACAGCGGGAAGCAGTCTACAATGAGCAGTTCTTC. Amino acid sequence: CASSLQREAVYNEQFF.

The chain joins TRBV6-5 to TRBJ2-1, with 7 bases fitting TRBD2. The CDR3 runs 12 residues. V shed 4 bases and J 9 bases; nucleotides not matched to a gene: 3. Germline V CDR1 and CDR2: MNHEY, SVGAGI. As DNA, the CDR3 is TGTGCCAGCAGTTCGTGGGGGGGTGAGCAGTTCTTC. Translation gives CASSSWGGEQFF.

On this clone: Germline is not matched at one junction end, which may reflect a read error. The chain is built from TRBV7-7 and TRBJ2-1; 7 bases line up with TRBD1. The germline V gene encodes CDR1 SSHAT and CDR2 FNYEAQ (reference sequence). This CDR3 spans 14 amino acids. CDR3 region: CASSSTTGFNEQFF. The CDR3 nucleotides read TGTGCTAGCAGCTCCACGACAGGGTTCAATGAGCAGTTCTTC.

This clone was recorded only once. The chain combines TRBV27 with TRBJ2-2; 7 nucleotides align to TRBD2. The CDR3 spans 16 residues. Per the germline V gene, CDR1 is MNHEY and CDR2 is SMNVEV (reference sequence). After removal of 2 bases from V and 3 bases from J, the junction contained 6 bases not matched to a gene. Written as DNA, the CDR3 is TGTGCCAGCAGTTTAGGTGGGAGGGCCGACACCGGGGAGCTGTTTTTT. Protein sequence: CASSLGGRADTGELFF.

V usage is TRBV11-3 and J usage is TRBJ2-1; D not resolved. Per germline, CDR1 SGHNT and CDR2 YENEEA. The CDR3 contains 12 residues. V was trimmed by 4 bases and J by 6 bases, leaving 7 bases between them. The DNA of the CDR3 is TGTGCCAGCAGCTCCAGGACCAATGAGCAGTTCTTC. This codes for CASSSRTNEQFF.

V and J are TRBV25-1 and TRBJ1-3; 9 bases map to TRBD1. CDR3 length: 18 residues. V shed 2 bases, J shed 5 bases, and the junction held 13 bases outside the gene matches. Per germline, CDR1 MGHDK and CDR2 SYGVNS. Here the CDR3 reads CASSEQERTGATRNTIYF. The DNA for the CDR3 is TGTGCCAGCAGTGAACAAGAGAGGACAGGGGCGACCCGAAACACCATATATTTT.

This clone is a singleton in its sample. The rearrangement links TRBV5-1 to TRBJ1-2; D perhaps matches TRBD1 (6 bases). The CDR3 has 16 residues. Trimming cost V 4 bases and J 4 bases, with 20 bases left between them. Germline V lookup: CDR1 SGHRS, CDR2 YFSETQ. The CDR3 DNA is TGCGCCAGCAGCCTCTTCCTCTCGGACAGTCCCTATGGCTACACCTTC. Protein: CASSLFLSDSPYGYTF.

The chain is built from TRBV9 and TRBJ2-3; 10 bases are shared with TRBD2. Germline V gene lookup returns CDR1 SGDLS and CDR2 YYNGEE. J gave up 3 bases and V 4 bases, and 11 bases lay outside the gene matches. This CDR3 spans 17 amino acids. CDR3 region: CASSISGSSGRTDTQYF. The CDR3 DNA sequence: TGTGCCAGCAGCATAAGTGGTTCTAGCGGGAGAACAGATACGCAGTATTTT. Variable domain in full (rest from reference TRBV9 and TRBJ2-3): DSGVTQTPKHLITATGQRVTLRCSPRSGDLSVYWYQQSLDQGLQFLIQYYNGEERAKGNILERFSAQQFPDLHSELNLSSLELGDSALYFCASSISGSSGRTDTQYFGPGTRLTVL.

CDR3 protein: CASSPLETIETQYF. The CDR3 region has the DNA TGTGCCAGCTCACCTTTGGAGACAATAGAGACCCAGTACTTC. This chain connects TRBV18 to TRBJ2-5; unclear D gene. This CDR3 region has 14 residues. Germline values: CDR1 KGHSH, CDR2 LQKENI. The V and J ends lost 3 bases and 4 bases respectively, with 12 bases between them.

The CDR3 loop reads CASSLGLGRSTYEQYF. The CDR3 coding sequence is TGTGCCAGCAGCTTAGGCTTGGGCAGGTCCACCTACGAGCAGTACTTC. The chain combines TRBV11-2 with TRBJ2-7; D remains unclear. Trimming took off 1 base at V and 2 bases at J, with 15 bases between the two ends. Germline values: CDR1 SGHAT, CDR2 FQNNGV. The CDR3 sequence is 16 residues long.

V gene TRBV6-1 combines with J gene TRBJ2-7; 9 bases agree with TRBD1. Germline lookup yields CDR1 MNHNS and CDR2 SASEGT. The CDR3 is 13 amino acids. V was clipped by 7 bases and J by 1 base; unmatched bases: 2. Written as DNA, the CDR3 is TGTGCCAGCAAGGACAGGGGTTCCTACGAGCAGTACTTC. Translating gives CASKDRGSYEQYF.

J is TRBJ1-1 and V is TRBV18, with a weak D call TRBD1 (6 bases). Trimming removed 6 bases at V and 4 bases at J, with 12 bases between. CDR3 size: 13 residues. The germline gives CDR1 KGHSH, CDR2 LQKENI. CDR3 nucleotides: TGTGCCAGCTCGCCTGACAGGACCACTGAAGCTTTCTTT. It specifies CASSPDRTTEAFF.

This sequence joins TRBV2 and TRBJ1-4, with D possibly TRBD1 on 5 matching bases. The CDR3 is 14 residues long. Looked up from germline, CDR1 is SNHLY and CDR2 is FYNNEI. Trimming shortened V by 1 base and J by 8 bases, and 11 bases separated the two germline ends. The CDR3 protein is CASSEGAGREKLFF. DNA of the CDR3: TGTGCCAGCAGTGAAGGGGCAGGGAGAGAAAAACTGTTTTTT.